This T cell receptor (beta chain) was identified during a study of monozygotic twins with inflammatory bowel disease. The CDR3 totals 15 residues. Reanalyzing the 5' RACE reads, TCRdb keeps one entry per CDR3 protein, without DNA. Listed are about 300,000 distinct CDR3 sequences; over 5% falls within the top ten. Findings and limits, study-wide: IBD patients displayed reduced TCRbeta diversity (inverse Simpson) when set against healthy co-twins.

About this clonotype itself: Its antigen is unidentified.

The sequence derives from a human donor with ulcerative colitis or Crohn's disease, or a healthy co-twin of an affected twin (not recorded which). This chain uses TRBV12-3 or TRBV12-4 with TRBJ2-7; with no DNA, the TCRdb D assignment of TRBD2 cannot be verified. The sequenced sample was blood. This CDR3 reads CASSSTSGRGYEQYF.